Below, 9 T cell receptor beta chains from the same sample are listed, as sequenced in a study of metastatic and nonmetastatic thyroid tumors. With MiXCR, TCRdb reprocessed the PCR reads. The data contain more than 9,500 clones, over 9.5% of them singletons. All patients were untreated before thyroid surgery. Sequenced: tumor tissue. Receptor source: a female donor with papillary thyroid cancer or a benign thyroid nodule (not recorded which). Some clones in this sample may be carry-over from other donors' samples.

This clone was observed at least ten times. This chain links TRBV20-1 with TRBJ1-3; possible D gene TRBD1, 6 bases. CDR1 is DFQATT and CDR2 is SNEGSKA in the germline V gene (reference sequence). There are 12 residues in the CDR3. Trimming removed 3 bases at V and 4 bases at J, with 7 bases between. The CDR3 protein is CSARGGGNTIYF. The CDR3 bases are TGCAGTGCTAGGGGGGGCGGAAACACCATATATTTT.

Within the sample, this clone is medium-sized. The chain has TRBV28 and TRBJ1-2; no definite D call. The CDR3 has 14 residues. Germline assignment: CDR1 MDHEN and CDR2 SYDVKM. The V and J ends lost 3 bases and 8 bases respectively, with 16 bases between them. The CDR3 loop reads CASSLRARSHGYTF. As DNA, the CDR3 is TGTGCCAGCAGTTTGCGGGCACGGAGCCACGGCTACACCTTC.

This clone is labeled medium-sized. The J gene is TRBJ2-2, the V gene TRBV6-2 or TRBV6-3; either TRBD1 or TRBD2 may fit D (5 bases each). Germline values: CDR1 MNHEY, CDR2 SVGEGT. The CDR3 extends over 17 amino acids. V was shortened by 0 bases and J by 2 bases, with 13 bases between the two germline ends. DNA for the CDR3: TGTGCCAGCAGTTACTCTCCCGGGACGGTAAACACCGGGGAGCTGTTTTTT. As protein: CASSYSPGTVNTGELFF.

Ten or more counts support this clone. The V gene is TRBV11-2, the J gene TRBJ2-1; D is possibly TRBD2 (6 bases). CDR3 length equals 14 residues. Germline CDR1 is SGHAT and CDR2 is FQNNGV. V lost 1 base and J lost 4, with 8 bases in between. The CDR3 nucleotides read TGTGCCAGCAGCTTAGCGGGGGATTACAATGAGCAGTTCTTC. This translates into CASSLAGDYNEQFF.

The chain is built from TRBV6-1 and TRBJ2-1; 13 bases agree with TRBD2. CDR3 size: 17 residues. V lost 8 bases, J lost 5 bases, and 12 bases stayed unmatched. From germline, CDR1 is MNHNS and CDR2 SASEGT. CDR3 in DNA: TGTGCCAGCGAGAAAGGAGGGACTAGCGGGAAGAACAATGAGCAGTTCTTC. It yields the protein CASEKGGTSGKNNEQFF.

This clone was counted many times. V gene TRBV20-1 combines with J gene TRBJ1-1; 9 bases agree with TRBD1. Germline V gives CDR1 DFQATT, CDR2 SNEGSKA (reference sequence). The CDR3 is 12 residues long. V shed 8 bases, J shed 4 bases, and the junction held 5 bases outside the gene matches. CDR3 sequence: CSPQGAGTEAFF. The CDR3 DNA is TGCAGTCCACAGGGGGCGGGCACTGAAGCTTTCTTT.

This sequence joins TRBV6-1 and TRBJ1-1; no reliable D call. There are 12 residues in the CDR3. Germline V gene lookup returns CDR1 MNHNS and CDR2 SASEGT. CDR3 nucleotides: TGTGACACGAGGTGGCAGAGGACTGAAGCTTTCTTT. As protein: CDTRWQRTEAFF.

This clone was observed at least ten times. This chain uses TRBV12-3 or TRBV12-4 with TRBJ2-3; 8 bases are shared with TRBD1. The CDR3 spans 15 residues. J lost 2 bases, V lost 8 bases, and 9 bases had no gene match. The CDR3 coding sequence is TGTGCCAGCGGACGGCGGACAGGGTCCACAGATACGCAGTATTTT. Its translation: CASGRRTGSTDTQYF.

In this sample, this clone turned up many times. The rearrangement links TRBV7-9 to TRBJ2-7; 8 positions match TRBD1. The CDR3 is 14 amino acids. J gave up 3 bases and V 2 bases, and 3 bases lay outside the gene matches. Per the germline V gene, CDR1 is SEHNR and CDR2 is FQNEAQ (reference sequence). CDR3 sequence reads: CASSLPGQDYEQYF. CDR3 DNA: TGTGCCAGCAGCTTACCGGGACAGGACTACGAGCAGTACTTC.